These 30 T cell receptor beta chains were all obtained from the same sample, sequenced in a study of identical twins. TCRdb used MiXCR to reprocess the 5' RACE reads, holding one entry per CDR3 protein. Of fewer than 350,000 distinct CDR3 sequences in the sample, more than 6.5% were seen once. The same data also went into a second study, on yellow fever vaccine responses in identical twins.

Sequencing was done on a sample of memory (CD45RO+) T cells sorted from blood. The receptor set was obtained from a woman under 30 in good health.

This chain links TRBV5-1 with TRBJ2-1; the match to TRBD2 covers 13 bases. Unmatched junction bases numbered 10, after V lost 2 bases and J lost 2 bases. This CDR3 spans 19 amino acids. Germline V lookup: CDR1 SGHRS, CDR2 YFSETQ. CDR3 protein: CASSLTGTSGNSPYNEQFF. In DNA form, the CDR3 reads TGCGCCAGCAGCTTAACTGGGACTAGCGGGAACTCCCCCTACAATGAGCAGTTCTTC.

The chain joins TRBV28 to TRBJ1-2; no firm D call. V was clipped by 3 bases and J by 8 bases, with 13 bases between them. CDR3 length: 13 amino acids. Per germline, CDR1 MDHEN and CDR2 SYDVKM. CDR3 nucleotides: TGTGCCAGCAGTTTCCTTGCAGCCCCGGGCTACACCTTC. Its translation is CASSFLAAPGYTF.

This clonotype was seen more than once but under ten times. The chain links TRBV29-1 to TRBJ2-2; D not certain. In germline, CDR1 is SQVTM, CDR2 ANQGSEA. This CDR3 is 11 amino acids long. V was shortened by 5 bases and J by 3 bases, with 4 bases between the two germline ends. The CDR3 DNA follows: TGCAGCGTTTCGGACACCGGGGAGCTGTTTTTT. Its translation is CSVSDTGELFF.

The chain employs TRBV15 and TRBJ1-6, with a possible D match to TRBD1 (5 bases). V lost 1 base and J lost 8, with 18 bases in between. Germline loops: CDR1 LNHNV, CDR2 YYDKDF (reference sequence). CDR3 length equals 17 residues. CDR3 bases: TGTGCCACCAGCAGAGCCGGACACCTCTTTAAGGATTCACCCCTCCACTTT. Protein product: CATSRAGHLFKDSPLHF.

This clonotype was observed many times. This chain joins TRBV28 and TRBJ2-3; 9 bases fit TRBD1. Losses at the gene ends were 10 bases for V and 4 bases for J; bases not matched to a gene: 9. Germline V gene lookup returns CDR1 MDHEN and CDR2 SYDVKM. CDR3 length equals 14 residues. CDR3 nucleotide sequence: TGTGCCACCAGACGACAGGGGGACGCAGATACGCAGTATTTT. Its protein product is CATRRQGDADTQYF.

This clonotype was seen ten or more times. The chain combines TRBV5-1 with TRBJ2-7; D is possibly TRBD2 (5 bases). CDR1 and CDR2 (germline): SGHRS, YFSETQ. The CDR3 has 18 residues. Trimming removed 0 bases from V and 1 base from J, with 20 bases in between. CDR3 DNA: TGCGCCAGCAGCTTGGGTCTCCGAGAAGAGCGGATATCCTACGAGCAGTACTTC. Protein: CASSLGLREERISYEQYF.

The V call is TRBV10-1, the J call TRBJ2-1; TRBD1 agrees at 10 bases. This CDR3 contains 17 residues. V shed 3 bases, J shed 0 bases, and the junction held 5 bases outside the gene matches. CDR1 is WNHNN, CDR2 SYGVQD, per germline (reference sequence). The CDR3 nucleotides are TGCGCCAGCAGTGACCCGGGGACAGGGGACTCCTACAATGAGCAGTTCTTC. Its translation: CASSDPGTGDSYNEQFF.

This clonotype has a count of ten or more. This chain links TRBV20-1 with TRBJ1-2, with D perhaps TRBD1 (6 bases). Germline V gives CDR1 DFQATT, CDR2 SNEGSKA (reference sequence). V shed 6 bases and J shed 3 bases, with 14 bases lying between them. CDR3 length: 13 amino acids. DNA for the CDR3: TGCAGTGCACCGGGCGGGGGGCACTATGGCTACACCTTC. Its protein product is CSAPGGGHYGYTF.

This clonotype was observed a handful of times. The chain combines TRBV12-3 or TRBV12-4 with TRBJ1-1; weak D call: TRBD1 (5 bases). This CDR3 contains 15 residues. V lost 3 bases and J lost 0, with 11 bases in between. For the CDR3, the DNA is TGTGCCAGCAGTTTTGGAGACAGATTGAACACTGAAGCTTTCTTT. It is translated as CASSFGDRLNTEAFF.

At least ten counts were recorded for this clonotype. The V call is TRBV2, the J call TRBJ1-5, with 11 bases fitting TRBD1. The germline V gene has CDR1 SNHLY and CDR2 FYNNEI. This CDR3 is 14 amino acids long. V was clipped by 6 bases and J by 4 bases; unmatched bases: 2. This chain's CDR3 is CASSRDRGNQPQHF. As DNA, the CDR3 is TGTGCCAGCAGCCGGGACAGGGGGAATCAGCCCCAGCATTTT.

The chain recombines TRBV20-1 with TRBJ2-1; D may be TRBD2 (5 bases). Between the trimmed V and J ends, which lost 3 bases and 4 bases, there was a span of 13 bases. CDR1 and CDR2 (germline): DFQATT, SNEGSKA (reference sequence). The CDR3 has 14 amino acids. Written as DNA, the CDR3 is TGCAGTGCTAGTCGCTTGCTAGCATACAATGAGCAGTTCTTC. Amino acid sequence: CSASRLLAYNEQFF.

This clonotype was detected many times. The J gene is TRBJ2-3, the V gene TRBV5-1, with TRBD1 identical over 8 bases. The CDR3 covers 16 residues. With V trimmed by 6 bases and J by 3 bases, 12 bases remained unmatched. Germline V gives CDR1 SGHRS, CDR2 YFSETQ. The CDR3 is CASTMGSGGATDTQYF. CDR3 in DNA: TGCGCCAGCACCATGGGATCAGGGGGCGCTACAGATACGCAGTATTTT.

This clonotype was counted many times. The chain combines TRBV6-5 with TRBJ2-1; 9 bases align to TRBD2. V dropped 0 bases and J dropped 8; count of bases not matched to a gene: 5. CDR3 length: 15 residues. In germline, CDR1 is MNHEY, CDR2 SVGAGI. The CDR3 bases are TGTGCCAGCAGTTACTCGTTTACTAGCGGGTATGAGCAGTTCTTC. Translating it yields CASSYSFTSGYEQFF.

The genes are TRBV19 and TRBJ1-5, with a tentative D call TRBD1 (6 bases). Germline assignment: CDR1 LNHDA and CDR2 SQIVND (reference sequence). The CDR3 has 17 amino acids. Trimming shortened V by 4 bases and J by 0 bases, and 16 bases separated the two germline ends. The CDR3 here is CASSSVTGSYSNQPQHF. The DNA of the CDR3 is TGTGCCAGTAGTAGCGTAACAGGGTCATATAGCAATCAGCCCCAGCATTTT.

This clonotype was counted ten times or more. This chain connects TRBV6-2 or TRBV6-3 to TRBJ2-2; TRBD1 aligns across 12 bases. The CDR3 is 14 residues long. V dropped 8 bases and J dropped 6; count of bases not matched to a gene: 4. From germline, CDR1 is MNHEY and CDR2 SVGEGT. DNA of the CDR3: TGTGCCAGCTCGGGGACAGGGGGCGCCGGGGAGCTGTTTTTT. Translating gives CASSGTGGAGELFF.

This clonotype was seen repeatedly, ten times or more. The chain links TRBV19 to TRBJ1-1; D is uncertain. Germline CDR1 LNHDA, CDR2 SQIVND (reference sequence). The CDR3 sequence is 13 residues long. Trimming removed 4 bases at V and 4 bases at J, with 10 bases between. This CDR3 reads CASSTREGTEAFF. The DNA of the CDR3 is TGTGCCAGTAGTACTAGGGAAGGCACTGAAGCTTTCTTT.

The rearrangement uses TRBV24-1 and TRBJ2-3, with D possibly being TRBD2 (7 bases). The CDR3 spans 17 residues. Germline V gene data show CDR1 as KGHDR and CDR2 as SFDVKD. Trimming shortened V by 1 base and J by 2 bases, and 15 bases separated the two germline ends. The CDR3: CATSDFGGRGLTDTQYF. For the CDR3, the DNA is TGTGCCACCAGTGATTTCGGGGGGCGGGGGCTCACAGATACGCAGTATTTT.

A few counts support this clonotype. The chain carries TRBV29-1 and TRBJ2-1; TRBD2 matches at 10 bases. This CDR3 is built from 16 residues. J was trimmed by 9 bases and V by 5 bases; bases with no gene match: 16. Germline V gene data show CDR1 as SQVTM and CDR2 as ANQGSEA. The DNA of the CDR3 is TGCAGCGTTCCACGCGTACTAGCGGGAAGTGGACCTGAGCAGTTCTTC. It encodes CSVPRVLAGSGPEQFF.

This clonotype has a count of ten or more. This chain links TRBV28 with TRBJ1-1; D gene unclear. V gave up 6 bases and J gave up 0 bases, with 17 bases separating them. This CDR3 spans 16 amino acids. The V gene's germline CDR1 is MDHEN and CDR2 SYDVKM. Here the CDR3 reads CASRPVGANMNTEAFF. The CDR3 DNA is TGTGCCAGCAGACCCGTCGGCGCGAACATGAACACTGAAGCTTTCTTT.

This clonotype occurred a few times. The chain employs TRBV10-2 and TRBJ2-2; 7 nucleotides align to TRBD2. There are 14 residues in the CDR3. The V gene's germline CDR1 is WSHSY and CDR2 SAAADI. J was trimmed by 0 bases and V by 8 bases; bases with no gene match: 3. This chain's CDR3 is CASRAGSNTGELFF. The CDR3 DNA is TGCGCCAGCCGAGCGGGGTCGAACACCGGGGAGCTGTTTTTT.

In DNA form, the CDR3 reads TGTGCCAGCAGAAATACCGGGACAGGGGGCTTCGGCGGAAACATTCAGTACTTC. Protein: CASRNTGTGGFGGNIQYF. The chain is built from TRBV12-3 or TRBV12-4 and TRBJ2-4, with 12 bases lining up with TRBD1. V dropped 6 bases and J dropped 6; count of bases not matched to a gene: 15. This CDR3 comprises 18 residues.

The gene calls are TRBV9 and TRBJ2-5; 7 bases line up with TRBD2. This CDR3 is 14 amino acids long. V trimming: 0 bases; J trimming: 5 bases; junction bases outside the gene matches: 4. Germline V CDR1 and CDR2: SGDLS, YYNGEE. DNA of the CDR3: TGTGCCAGCAGCGTAGCGGGAGGCGTTGAGACCCAGTACTTC. The encoded protein is CASSVAGGVETQYF. Looking up the rest from reference TRBV9 and TRBJ2-5 gives the full variable domain: DSGVTQTPKHLITATGQRVTLRCSPRSGDLSVYWYQQSLDQGLQFLIQYYNGEERAKGNILERFSAQQFPDLHSELNLSSLELGDSALYFCASSVAGGVETQYFGPGTRLLVL.

The rearrangement uses TRBV20-1 and TRBJ2-5; perhaps TRBD2 as D (6 bases). This CDR3 comprises 18 residues. Per the germline V gene, CDR1 is DFQATT and CDR2 is SNEGSKA (reference sequence). The V gene lost 0 bases and the J gene lost 3 bases, with 23 bases spanning the gap. CDR3 DNA: TGCAGTGCTAGAGATCCTACGACGGGCGCGGGATCTAAAGAGACCCAGTACTTC. Its protein product is CSARDPTTGAGSKETQYF.

This clonotype has more than one count but fewer than ten. The chain employs TRBV14 and TRBJ2-1; TRBD2 matches at 8 bases. Germline V gene lookup returns CDR1 SGHDN and CDR2 FVKESK. J gave up 1 base and V 2 bases, and 4 bases lay outside the gene matches. The CDR3 sequence is 16 residues long. This chain's CDR3 is CASSQWSGSSYNEQFF. The CDR3 DNA reads TGTGCCAGCAGCCAATGGAGCGGGAGTTCCTACAATGAGCAGTTCTTC.

The chain couples TRBV19 to TRBJ1-5; D not certain. Germline V lookup: CDR1 LNHDA, CDR2 SQIVND (reference sequence). The V end was cut by 3 bases, the J end by 3 bases, with 12 bases between. This CDR3 region has 15 residues. The CDR3 reads CASSIPGRINQPQHF. For the CDR3, the DNA is TGTGCCAGTAGTATCCCCGGACGGATCAATCAGCCCCAGCATTTT.

This clonotype was seen a handful of times. The chain uses TRBV16 and TRBJ1-6, with TRBD1 as a possible D gene (5 bases). The CDR3 runs to 17 residues. V was pared by 1 base and J by 6 bases, with 16 bases between. Looked up from germline, CDR1 is KGHSY and CDR2 is FQNENV. The CDR3: CASSQWGDLDLNSPLHF. Written as DNA, the CDR3 is TGTGCCAGCAGCCAATGGGGGGATTTGGACCTTAATTCACCCCTCCACTTT.

This chain connects TRBV12-3 or TRBV12-4 to TRBJ1-2; D is uncertain. This CDR3 contains 15 residues. Trimming stripped 5 bases from V and 4 bases from J, with 17 bases between. DNA of the CDR3: TGTGCCAGCAGTCCCCCGGGATGGGGATTCTATGGCTACACCTTC. It translates to CASSPPGWGFYGYTF.

This clonotype was counted only a few times. V and J are TRBV29-1 and TRBJ1-3; D is undetermined. V lost 7 bases and J 0 bases, leaving 10 bases between the germline ends. The CDR3 is made up of 13 amino acids. The germline gives CDR1 SQVTM, CDR2 ANQGSEA. The CDR3 sequence is CSARRDSGNTIYF. DNA of the CDR3: TGCAGCGCCCGGAGGGACTCTGGAAACACCATATATTTT. The whole variable domain, remainder taken from reference TRBV29-1 and TRBJ1-3, is SAVISQKPSRDICQRGTSLTIQCQVDSQVTMMFWYRQQPGQSLTLIATANQGSEATYESGFVIDKFPISRPNLTFSTLTVSNMSPEDSSIYLCSARRDSGNTIYFGEGSWLTVV.

This clonotype has just a few counts. The chain joins TRBV12-5 to TRBJ1-5, with D tentatively TRBD1 (6 bases). V dropped 9 bases and J dropped 0 bases, with 9 bases sitting between them. Germline CDR1 reads LGHNT; CDR2 reads FRNRAP. The CDR3 is 13 residues long. The CDR3 nucleotides are TGTGCTAGCAGGGGCTCTAGCAATCAGCCCCAGCATTTT. Its translation: CASRGSSNQPQHF.

The rearrangement uses TRBV20-1 and TRBJ2-7, with TRBD2 matching over 7 bases. The CDR3 contains 15 residues. Germline CDR1 DFQATT, CDR2 SNEGSKA (reference sequence). V was clipped by 0 bases and J by 4 bases; unmatched bases: 9. CDR3 protein: CSARDRASGRYEQYV. The CDR3 DNA sequence: TGCAGTGCTAGAGATCGGGCTAGCGGTCGTTACGAGCAGTACGTC.